Included here is one T cell receptor (beta chain) sequence, with context. Its cognate antigen is unknown. The use of a sample-barcoded 5' primer and a J-beta primer mix characterized a second PCR of roughly 7 to 11 cycles. Researchers report that a template-switch adaptor with 12 random nucleotides tagged each cDNA molecule. CDR3-containing paired-end reads numbered at least 2.5 million in each sample. MiXCR was run by TCRdb on the 5' RACE reads, yielding one entry per CDR3 protein. The sample includes nearly 1 million distinct CDR3 sequences, roughly half of them seen just once. These data belong to a study of blood T cells in healthy people across ages. Whole-study findings and limits: Naive T cell percentage strongly correlated with TCR beta diversity. Age showed a roughly linear inverse relationship with TCR beta diversity per million T cells.

The source material was blood. The receptor's source is a woman aged 55-69 years in good health.

CDR3 sequence reads: CASSQDWGPRSYEQYF. CDR3 in DNA: TGTGCCAGCAGCCAAGATTGGGGGCCCCGCTCCTACGAGCAGTACTTC. The chain has TRBV3-1 and TRBJ2-7; D is possibly TRBD1 (6 bases). This CDR3 region has 16 residues. Trimming cost V 0 bases and J 0 bases, with 12 bases left between them. Germline CDR1 and CDR2: LGHDT and YNNKEL (reference sequence).